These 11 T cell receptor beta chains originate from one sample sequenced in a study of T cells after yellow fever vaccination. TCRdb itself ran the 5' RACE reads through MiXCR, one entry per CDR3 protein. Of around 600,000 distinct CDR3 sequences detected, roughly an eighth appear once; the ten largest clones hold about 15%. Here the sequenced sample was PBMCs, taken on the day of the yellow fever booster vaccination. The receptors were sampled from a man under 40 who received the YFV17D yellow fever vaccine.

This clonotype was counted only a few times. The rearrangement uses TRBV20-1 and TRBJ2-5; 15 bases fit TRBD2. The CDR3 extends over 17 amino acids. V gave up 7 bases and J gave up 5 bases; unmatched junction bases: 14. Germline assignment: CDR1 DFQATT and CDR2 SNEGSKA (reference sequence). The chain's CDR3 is CSVPTAGTSGRPETQYF. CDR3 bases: TGCAGTGTTCCGACCGCCGGGACTAGCGGGAGGCCGGAGACCCAGTACTTC.

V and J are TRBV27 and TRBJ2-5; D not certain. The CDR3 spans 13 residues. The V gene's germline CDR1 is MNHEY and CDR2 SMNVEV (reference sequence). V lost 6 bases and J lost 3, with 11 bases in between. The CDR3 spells CASRPGSKETQYF. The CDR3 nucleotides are TGTGCCAGCAGACCCGGGTCAAAAGAGACCCAGTACTTC.

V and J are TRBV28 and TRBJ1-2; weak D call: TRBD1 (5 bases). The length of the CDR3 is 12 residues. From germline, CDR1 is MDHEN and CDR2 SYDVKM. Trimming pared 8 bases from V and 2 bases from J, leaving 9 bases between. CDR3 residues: CASSGRNYGYTF. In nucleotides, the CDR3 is TGTGCCAGCTCGGGACGGAACTATGGCTACACCTTC.

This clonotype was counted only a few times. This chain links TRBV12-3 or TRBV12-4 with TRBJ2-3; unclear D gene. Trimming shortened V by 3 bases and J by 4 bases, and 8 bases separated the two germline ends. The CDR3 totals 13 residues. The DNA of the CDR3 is TGTGCCAGCAGTTTCTCCAGAGCAGATACGCAGTATTTT. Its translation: CASSFSRADTQYF.

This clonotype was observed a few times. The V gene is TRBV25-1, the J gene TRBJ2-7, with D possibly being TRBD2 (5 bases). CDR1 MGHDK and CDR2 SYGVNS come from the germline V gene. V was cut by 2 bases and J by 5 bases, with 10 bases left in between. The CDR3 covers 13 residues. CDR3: CASSEVQTNEQYF. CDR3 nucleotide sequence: TGTGCCAGCAGTGAAGTCCAGACTAACGAGCAGTACTTC.

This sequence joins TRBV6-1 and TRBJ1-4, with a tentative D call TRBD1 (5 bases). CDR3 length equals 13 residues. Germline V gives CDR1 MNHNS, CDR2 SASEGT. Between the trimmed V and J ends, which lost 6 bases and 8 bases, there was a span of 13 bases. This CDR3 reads CASSPAGPEKLFF. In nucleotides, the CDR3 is TGTGCCAGCAGCCCCGCGGGGCCCGAAAAACTGTTTTTT.

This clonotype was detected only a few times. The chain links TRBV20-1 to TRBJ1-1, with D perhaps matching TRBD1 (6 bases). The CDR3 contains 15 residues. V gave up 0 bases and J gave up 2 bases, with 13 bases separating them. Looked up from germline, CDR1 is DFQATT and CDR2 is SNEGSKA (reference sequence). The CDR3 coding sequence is TGCAGTGCTAGAGATGGAAAACAGGGAAACACTGAAGCTTTCTTT. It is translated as CSARDGKQGNTEAFF.

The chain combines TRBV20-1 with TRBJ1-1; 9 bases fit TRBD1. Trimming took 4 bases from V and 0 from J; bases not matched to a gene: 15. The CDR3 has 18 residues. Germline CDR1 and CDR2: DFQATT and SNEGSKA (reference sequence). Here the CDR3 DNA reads TGCAGTGCTACCGGGTGGGACAGGGTAGTAGGAATGAACACTGAAGCTTTCTTT. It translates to CSATGWDRVVGMNTEAFF.

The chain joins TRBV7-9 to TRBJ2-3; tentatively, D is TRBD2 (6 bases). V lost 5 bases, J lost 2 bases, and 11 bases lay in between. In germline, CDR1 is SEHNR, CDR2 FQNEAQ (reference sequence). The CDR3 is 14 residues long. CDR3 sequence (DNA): TGTGCCAGCAGCCCCCGGGAGTTCACAGATACGCAGTATTTT. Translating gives CASSPREFTDTQYF.

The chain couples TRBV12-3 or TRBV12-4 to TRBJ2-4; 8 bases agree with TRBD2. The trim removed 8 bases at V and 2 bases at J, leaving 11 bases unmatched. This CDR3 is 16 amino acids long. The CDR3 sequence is CASCVGAGGTKNIQYF. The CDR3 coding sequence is TGTGCCAGCTGCGTCGGGGCGGGAGGTACCAAAAACATTCAGTACTTC.

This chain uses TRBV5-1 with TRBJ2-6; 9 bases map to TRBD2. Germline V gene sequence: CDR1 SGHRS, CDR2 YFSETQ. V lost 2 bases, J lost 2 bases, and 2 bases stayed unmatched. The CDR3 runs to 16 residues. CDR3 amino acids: CASSFGGRAGANVLTF. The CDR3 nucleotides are TGCGCCAGCAGCTTCGGCGGGAGGGCTGGGGCCAACGTCCTGACTTTC.